This T cell receptor (beta chain) comes out of a study of T cell responses to AZD1222 COVID-19 vaccine. Study-wide findings and caveats: The number of AZD1222 recipients seropositive at baseline was only five or six.

With respect to this clone: Its antigen is as yet unknown.

TCRdb's copy holds only in-frame clones and misses some; the assay was immunoSEQ multiplex PCR. The sample includes fewer than 180,000 clones, around 90% of them seen just once. The sample here was peripheral blood, taken 28 days after the second AZD1222 dose. The TCR sequence derives from an adult who received the AZD1222 COVID-19 vaccine.

The CDR3 reads CASSYSETYKQFF. The CDR3 DNA sequence: TGTGCCAGCAGTTACTCGGAGACCTACAAGCAGTTCTTC. This chain uses TRBV6-5 with TRBJ2-1; D is unresolved. There are 13 residues in the CDR3. Trimming left V 0 bases short and J 11 bases short, with 11 bases between. Germline CDR1 reads MNHEY; CDR2 reads SVGAGI.